This T cell receptor (beta chain) was retrieved from a study of blood T cell repertoires in COVID-19 (dated by TCRdb to about 2020). Background for the entire study: Collaborator samples came from the United States, Italy and Spain and covered acute and convalescent phases of COVID-19. The prospective study material was composed of cDNA or gDNA derived from T cells, B-cell-depleted T cells, or PBMCs. Deeply sampled blood TCRbeta repertoires from subjects exposed to, actively infected with, or recovered from COVID-19 were included in the dataset. The repertoires were released in a freely available public database intended as a resource for research on the immune response to SARS-CoV-2. The samples were drawn from the first 160 participants of the ongoing ImmuneRACE study and from 1,200 or so subjects provided by 6 global collaborators. A de-identified subject ID, COVID-19 status, age in years and sex were almost always included in the sample metadata. Where available, HLA class I and class II types were taken from metadata supplied by the sample provider and were not determined by assay-based typing. Study-wide conclusions, independent of this receptor: The quantity of clinical and demographic metadata differed by source and by participant and was supplied without curation.

Enrolling through a virtual design, the prospective study's participants ranged in age from roughly 18 to 90 years and lived across around 25 United States geographic areas. In the prospective study, cohorts were assigned on the basis of participant-reported clinical history obtained from a screening survey and a study questionnaire. Recovered participants in ImmuneRACE Cohort 3 were defined by two consecutive negative NP/OP PCR tests, clearance by a healthcare professional, or resolution of symptoms. In the prospective study, mobile phlebotomists collected whole blood, serum and a nasopharyngeal or oropharyngeal swab from each participant. Participants in the prospective study had the option to provide additional blood draws and questionnaires over a roughly 2-month period. Before DNA extraction, prospective study blood samples were shipped either frozen or at room temperature. About this clone itself: Its antigen remains undetermined. No base-level quality is on record; no much larger clone is a single base apart.

From the cysteine through the phenylalanine, the CDR3 covers 13 amino acids. The kept DNA is CDR3 alone, 39 bases in frame from the first base. V and J lose 8 bases and 6 bases, and a span of 16 bases separates them. According to the germline V gene (reference sequence), CDR1 reads MNHEY and CDR2 reads SMNVEV. TCRbeta CDR3 regions were amplified from genomic DNA by means of the immunoSEQ Assay, a bias-controlled multiplex PCR. Processing in the source paper ran as follows. The number of nucleated cells in each sample was estimated from the amplification of reference gene primers within the assay. To quantify the absolute abundance of each unique TCRbeta CDR3 rearrangement, sequence reads were collapsed and filtered. For each sample, productive Simpson clonality was calculated by taking the square root of Simpson's diversity index across productive rearrangements. TCRdb holds this immuneACCESS table with in-frame rearrangements only. Some clones are missing; in checked studies, unresolved V genes explain under half, and the rest has no known cause. V and J calls and clone size are as listed in that table; D and trimming were resolved from the DNA. This sample has approximately 450,000 clones in its table, and over 75% of those were observed once. The top ten hold 1.1% of the sample.

This clonotype originated in a man younger than 45 who had recovered from COVID-19. This sequence uses TRBV27 and TRBJ1-1; no confident D gene assignment can be made. The sequenced material came from PBMCs or T cells enriched from blood (not recorded which). The bases are TGTGCCAGCTCAAGGGAGGGTGCGGCTGAAGCTTTCTTT. Translated, it gives CASSREGAAEAFF.